The clone carrying this T cell receptor (beta chain) was seen repeatedly, ten times or more. Its antigen is not identified. Looked up from germline, CDR1 is SGHKS and CDR2 is YYEKEE (reference sequence). CDR3 size: 15 residues. V lost 6 bases, J lost 0 bases, and 13 bases lay in between. This specimen belongs to a study of CD8 T cells in ankylosing spondylitis. Findings and limits, study-wide: What seemed typical of ankylosing spondylitis blood was a TCR beta motif built from roughly eight highly homologous variants.

TCRdb itself ran the 5' RACE reads through MiXCR, one entry per CDR3 protein. The sample holds roughly 490,000 distinct CDR3 sequences, about 5% seen once. This chain joins TRBV5-5 and TRBJ2-1; no clear D gene. Sequenced material: blood, either unsorted or a sorted T cell fraction (not recorded which). This TCR was recovered from a male donor with ankylosing spondylitis. This chain's CDR3 is CASTPLVSSYNEQFF. The DNA of the CDR3 is TGTGCCAGCACCCCGTTGGTTAGCTCCTACAATGAGCAGTTCTTC.